Below, one T cell receptor (beta chain) is given with its context. Its target is not known. The CDR3 is made up of 13 amino acids. Trimming removed 4 bases at V and 5 bases at J, with 10 bases between. The germline V gene has CDR1 MNHEY and CDR2 SVGAGI. This specimen comes from a study of cytomegalovirus exposure and HLA in healthy donors. General observations from the study: There were 150 to 200 TCR beta chains listed as cytomegalovirus-associated. In vitro work confirmed that a few CMV-associated chains recognize CMV antigens. Presence/absence analyses assumed roughly uniform sequencing depth across donors.

A multiplex PCR was run with 60 Vbeta primers and 13 Jbeta primers. Sequencing was performed with immunoSEQ multiplex PCR; in TCRdb, only in-frame clones are kept and a portion is missing. Of 110,000 or so clones listed, under 90% were seen once; the top ten hold nearly 2.5%. The receptor comes from a woman between 18 and 29 years old in good health and CMV-seronegative. The sample consisted of PBMCs. This sequence joins TRBV6-5 and TRBJ2-3; D is perhaps TRBD1 (6 bases). The CDR3 DNA sequence: TGTGCCAGCAGTTCTGAAGGGGGAGATACGCAGTATTTT. The encoded protein is CASSSEGGDTQYF.